This T cell receptor (beta chain) was documented in a study of blood T cell repertoires in COVID-19. The CDR3 spans 18 residues. Unmatched junction bases numbered 17, after V lost 3 bases and J lost 6 bases. The V gene's germline CDR1 is SGHRS and CDR2 YFSETQ. Assay used: immunoSEQ multiplex PCR; TCRdb lists only in-frame clones, some missing. The table has roughly 190,000 clones, around 83% seen once. This sequence was found in a woman aged 40 to 50 with acute or convalescent COVID-19. The chain couples TRBV5-1 to TRBJ2-7; 11 bases line up with TRBD1. The specimen sequenced was peripheral blood. The CDR3 loop is CASSSTYRGQGARSEQYF. The CDR3 DNA sequence: TGCGCCAGCAGCTCTACTTACCGAGGACAGGGGGCAAGGAGCGAGCAGTACTTC.